The 22 T cell receptor beta chains listed next were all sequenced from one sample in a study of response to subunit inactivated influenza vaccine. TCRdb re-analysed the RT-PCR reads in MiXCR, keeping a single row per CDR3 protein. This sample has more than 450,000 distinct CDR3 sequences, with around 11% found just once. These data were likewise used in another study, on T cells expressing NK-cell markers. As that study records: Synthesis of TCR beta cDNA relied on 5'RACE template switching carrying UMIs.

The sample was PBMCs from blood, taken on the day of vaccination. These receptors were collected from a middle-aged man who received an inactivated influenza vaccine.

The chain couples TRBV3-1 to TRBJ1-1; possibly TRBD1 for D (5 bases). V lost 4 bases and J 1 base, leaving 10 bases between the germline ends. This CDR3 spans 14 amino acids. The germline gives CDR1 LGHDT, CDR2 YNNKEL (reference sequence). CDR3 DNA sequence: TGTGCCAGCAGCCGATTAGGACAGAACACTGAAGCTTTCTTT. Residues: CASSRLGQNTEAFF.

The rearrangement joins TRBV7-9 to TRBJ1-1, with a weak D call TRBD1 (6 bases). The CDR3 spans 12 residues. Trimming took 5 bases from V and 7 from J, leaving 11 bases between them. The germline V gene encodes CDR1 SEHNR and CDR2 FQNEAQ (reference sequence). CDR3 in amino acids: CASSLDSNEAFF. The CDR3 coding sequence is TGTGCCAGCAGCCTGGACAGTAATGAAGCTTTCTTT.

There are a few counts of this clonotype. The chain employs TRBV27 and TRBJ2-5, with D uncertain. Germline CDR1 and CDR2: MNHEY and SMNVEV (reference sequence). Trimming removed 4 bases at V and 1 base at J, with 13 bases between. This CDR3 has 15 amino acids. The CDR3 region has the DNA TGTGCCAGCAGTTCCGGCGGTTTGGGCCAAGAGACCCAGTACTTC. Translation gives CASSSGGLGQETQYF.

In its sample, this clonotype was seen many times. J is TRBJ2-3 and V is TRBV7-2, with 8 bases fitting TRBD2. Per germline, CDR1 SGHTA and CDR2 FQGNSA. V gave up 2 bases and J gave up 6 bases; unmatched junction bases: 4. CDR3 size: 14 residues. DNA of the CDR3: TGTGCCAGCAGCTTAAAAGCGGGGGCCGATACGCAGTATTTT. Its translation is CASSLKAGADTQYF. The full variable domain, with the rest looked up from reference TRBV7-2 and TRBJ2-3, is GAGVSQSPSNKVTEKGKDVELRCDPISGHTALYWYRQSLGQGLEFLIYFQGNSAPDKSGLPSDRFSAERTGGSVSTLTIQRTQQEDSAVYLCASSLKAGADTQYFGPGTRLTVL.

The chain combines TRBV9 with TRBJ2-3; a possible D gene is TRBD2 (6 bases). Looked up from germline, CDR1 is SGDLS and CDR2 is YYNGEE. Trimming cost V 0 bases and J 0 bases, with 17 bases left between them. This CDR3 is 18 amino acids long. The CDR3 protein is CASSVGGTRLPSTDTQYF. DNA of the CDR3: TGTGCCAGCAGCGTAGGTGGGACTCGCTTACCTAGCACAGATACGCAGTATTTT.

This clonotype occurred a few times. V gene TRBV15 combines with J gene TRBJ2-2; the D is unclear. V was clipped by 0 bases and J by 5 bases, with 7 bases between them. In germline, CDR1 is LNHNV, CDR2 YYDKDF (reference sequence). The CDR3 runs 14 residues. CDR3 sequence (DNA): TGTGCCACCAGCAGAGATTGGATGACCGGGGAGCTGTTTTTT. Translated, it gives CATSRDWMTGELFF.

This clonotype occurred a few times. V usage is TRBV7-9 and J usage is TRBJ2-7, with D perhaps TRBD1 (6 bases). Germline CDR1 reads SEHNR; CDR2 reads FQNEAQ (reference sequence). Deletions cut 5 bases from V and 12 bases from J, with 14 bases between. The CDR3 has 11 amino acids. CDR3 nucleotide sequence: TGTGCCAGCAGCCCTGACAGGAGGTTGTACTTC. Its protein is CASSPDRRLYF.

This clonotype turned up a few times. The chain carries TRBV9 and TRBJ2-2; 12 bases line up with TRBD2. Germline V gene lookup returns CDR1 SGDLS and CDR2 YYNGEE. V lost 4 bases, J lost 5 bases, and 6 bases stayed unmatched. The CDR3 extends over 16 amino acids. The CDR3 protein is CASSPRTSGTTGELFF. CDR3 in DNA: TGTGCCAGCAGCCCTCGGACTAGCGGGACAACCGGGGAGCTGTTTTTT.

This clonotype was detected ten times or more. The V gene is TRBV6-2 or TRBV6-3, the J gene TRBJ2-1, with 9 bases aligning to TRBD2. The V gene's germline CDR1 is MNHEY and CDR2 SVGEGT. CDR3 size: 18 residues. J was trimmed by 4 bases and V by 2 bases; bases with no gene match: 12. CDR3: CASSYGLGSGSSYNEQFF. The CDR3 DNA sequence: TGTGCCAGCAGTTACGGACTGGGTAGCGGGAGTTCGTACAATGAGCAGTTCTTC.

This clonotype occurred a few times. V is TRBV7-9 and J is TRBJ2-5, with D perhaps TRBD1 or TRBD2 (6 bases each). With 5 bases removed from V and 2 bases from J, the gap between germline ends came to 18 bases. This CDR3 spans 16 amino acids. Germline-derived CDR1 and CDR2 are SEHNR and FQNEAQ (reference sequence). The CDR3 sequence is CASSPRGPGEQETQYF. CDR3 coding DNA: TGTGCCAGCAGCCCCAGGGGTCCGGGGGAGCAAGAGACCCAGTACTTC.

This clonotype was counted a few times. V and J are TRBV5-1 and TRBJ2-2; D is undetermined. V was shortened by 0 bases and J by 5 bases, with 17 bases between the two germline ends. Germline V gene lookup returns CDR1 SGHRS and CDR2 YFSETQ. This CDR3 is 17 amino acids long. The CDR3 sequence: CASSLGYGTNGTGELFF. CDR3 nucleotide sequence: TGCGCCAGCAGCTTGGGATACGGTACTAACGGGACCGGGGAGCTGTTTTTT.

The rearrangement uses TRBV24-1 and TRBJ2-1; tentatively, D is TRBD2 (5 bases). CDR1 KGHDR and CDR2 SFDVKD come from the germline V gene. The CDR3 loop spans 14 amino acids. V lost 9 bases and J lost 0, with 11 bases in between. CDR3 DNA: TGTGCCACCCATTCGGGGAGCTCCTACAATGAGCAGTTCTTC. Its protein is CATHSGSSYNEQFF.

This clonotype has a count of ten or more. J is TRBJ2-5 and V is TRBV18; D perhaps matches TRBD1 (6 bases). V lost 3 bases, J lost 3 bases, and 8 bases lay in between. The CDR3 covers 13 residues. Germline V gene lookup returns CDR1 KGHSH and CDR2 LQKENI. In DNA, the CDR3 is TGTGCCAGCTCACCCAACAGGGAAGAGACCCAGTACTTC. As protein: CASSPNREETQYF.

V and J are TRBV6-2 or TRBV6-3 and TRBJ2-1; 12 bases are a match to TRBD2. This CDR3 has 20 amino acids. The junction had 21 bases not matched to a gene; V was cut back by 0 bases and J by 12 bases. The germline V gene has CDR1 MNHEY and CDR2 SVGEGT. Written as DNA, the CDR3 is TGTGCCAGCAGTTACTCCTTTACTGGACTAGCGGGGACCCAGATCGAAGGGCAGTTCTTC. Translation gives CASSYSFTGLAGTQIEGQFF.

The CDR3, as DNA: TGTGCCAGCAGTATTTCCGGGACAGGGTTTGAAGCTTTCTTT. Translated, it gives CASSISGTGFEAFF. This chain uses TRBV6-1 with TRBJ1-1, with 9 nucleotides matching TRBD1. V was pared by 5 bases and J by 7 bases, with 8 bases of the junction left unmatched. Germline V gene data show CDR1 as MNHNS and CDR2 as SASEGT. There are 14 residues in the CDR3.

This clonotype was detected only a few times. The rearrangement uses TRBV6-2 or TRBV6-3 and TRBJ2-1, with 10 bases matching TRBD2. Losses at the gene ends were 2 bases for V and 9 bases for J; bases not matched to a gene: 16. Germline CDR1 and CDR2: MNHEY and SVGEGT. The CDR3 spans 18 residues. CDR3 protein: CASSYPTRYSGRAFEQFF. The CDR3 DNA follows: TGTGCCAGCAGTTACCCGACCCGGTACAGCGGGAGGGCCTTTGAGCAGTTCTTC.

The chain is built from TRBV19 and TRBJ2-2, with D possibly TRBD2 on 6 matching bases. Germline CDR1 LNHDA, CDR2 SQIVND (reference sequence). With 8 bases removed from V and 0 bases from J, the gap between germline ends came to 13 bases. The CDR3 contains 15 residues. CDR3 loop: CASRQGLANTGELFF. The CDR3 nucleotides are TGTGCCAGTCGTCAGGGACTCGCGAACACCGGGGAGCTGTTTTTT.

This chain links TRBV4-1 with TRBJ2-6, with D perhaps matching TRBD1 (6 bases). Germline-derived CDR1 and CDR2 are MGHRA and YSYEKL. With 0 bases removed from V and 1 base from J, the gap between germline ends came to 19 bases. The CDR3 spans 20 residues. The CDR3 region is CASSQDDYRAYLSGANVLTF. The CDR3 region has the DNA TGCGCCAGCAGCCAAGATGATTACAGGGCCTATCTGTCTGGGGCCAACGTCCTGACTTTC.

With respect to this clonotype: One end of the junction does not line up with germline, which may come from a read error. The chain links TRBV28 to TRBJ2-3; either TRBD1 or TRBD2 may fit D (5 bases each). This CDR3 comprises 14 residues. Germline assignment: CDR1 MDHEN and CDR2 SYDVKM. The CDR3 here is CTSSLSGTTDTQYF. CDR3 bases: TGTACCAGCAGTCTCTCGGGGACCACAGATACGCAGTATTTT.

This clonotype came up many times. The chain is built from TRBV20-1 and TRBJ2-1; the D call may be TRBD1 or TRBD2 (5 bases each). V lost 7 bases and J 6 bases, leaving 25 bases between the germline ends. This CDR3 is built from 16 residues. In germline, CDR1 is DFQATT, CDR2 SNEGSKA (reference sequence). This CDR3 is CSVGLITPMGVNEQFF. DNA for the CDR3: TGCAGTGTCGGCCTGATAACTCCGATGGGGGTCAATGAGCAGTTCTTC.

This clonotype was observed a few times. The rearrangement joins TRBV2 to TRBJ2-1; 8 positions match TRBD2. V shed 7 bases and J 10 bases; nucleotides not matched to a gene: 9. This CDR3 contains 13 residues. Germline V lookup: CDR1 SNHLY, CDR2 FYNNEI. The CDR3: CASITAGEAEQFF. CDR3 nucleotide sequence: TGTGCCAGCATAACAGCGGGGGAGGCGGAGCAGTTCTTC.

V usage is TRBV5-1 and J usage is TRBJ2-5; D uncertain. From germline, CDR1 is SGHRS and CDR2 YFSETQ. There are 14 residues in the CDR3. V shed 0 bases and J shed 3 bases, with 9 bases lying between them. CDR3 sequence reads: CASSLGATKETQYF. In DNA, the CDR3 is TGCGCCAGCAGCTTGGGGGCAACAAAAGAGACCCAGTACTTC. The full variable domain, rest sourced from reference TRBV5-1 and TRBJ2-5, is KAGVTQTPRYLIKTRGQQVTLSCSPISGHRSVSWYQQTPGQGLQFLFEYFSETQRNKGNFPGRFSGRQFSNSRSEMNVSTLELGDSALYLCASSLGATKETQYFGPGTRLLVL.